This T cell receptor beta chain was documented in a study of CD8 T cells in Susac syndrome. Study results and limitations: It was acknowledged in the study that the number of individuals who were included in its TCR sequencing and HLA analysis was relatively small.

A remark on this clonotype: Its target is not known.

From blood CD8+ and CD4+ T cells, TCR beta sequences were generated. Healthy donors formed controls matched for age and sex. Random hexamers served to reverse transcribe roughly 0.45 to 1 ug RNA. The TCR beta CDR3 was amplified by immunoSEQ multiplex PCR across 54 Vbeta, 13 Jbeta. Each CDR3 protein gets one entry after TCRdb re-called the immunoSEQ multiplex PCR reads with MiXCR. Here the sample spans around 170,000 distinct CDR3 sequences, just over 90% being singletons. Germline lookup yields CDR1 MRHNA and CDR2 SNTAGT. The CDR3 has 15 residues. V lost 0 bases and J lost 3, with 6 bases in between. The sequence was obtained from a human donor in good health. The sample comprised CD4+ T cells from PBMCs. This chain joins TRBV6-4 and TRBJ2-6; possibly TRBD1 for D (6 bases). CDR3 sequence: CASSDSTGGANVLTF. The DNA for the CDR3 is TGTGCCAGCAGTGACTCGACAGGTGGGGCCAACGTCCTGACTTTC.